Below are 18 T cell receptor beta chains sequenced from a single sample in a study of T cells in Graves' hyperthyroidism and ophthalmopathy. Amplification of TCR beta CDR3 regions used RNA as the template. When the TCR CDR3 underwent first-round RT-PCR, the HTBI primer set was used. One entry per CDR3 protein results from TCRdb running MiXCR on the multiplex PCR reads. The sample includes over 350,000 distinct CDR3 sequences, roughly 14% of them seen just once. The specimen was blood. These TCRs come from a man between 18 and 35 years old with Graves' ophthalmopathy.

This clonotype was detected many times. This chain links TRBV6-6 with TRBJ1-1; D call uncertain. CDR1 and CDR2 from the germline V gene are MNHNY and SVGAGI (reference sequence). V lost 2 bases, J lost 4 bases, and 17 bases lay in between. This CDR3 contains 16 residues. CDR3 amino acids: CASSYPGRRVITEAFF. CDR3 sequence (DNA): TGTGCCAGCAGTTACCCTGGGCGGCGTGTCATCACTGAAGCTTTCTTT.

This chain links TRBV5-1 with TRBJ1-3; no clear D gene. This CDR3 is built from 15 residues. Germline-derived CDR1 and CDR2 are SGHRS and YFSETQ. V was pared by 0 bases and J by 0 bases, with 7 bases between. The CDR3: CASSLGQTSGNTIYF. The CDR3 DNA is TGCGCCAGCAGCTTGGGGCAGACCTCTGGAAACACCATATATTTT.

The J gene is TRBJ2-2, the V gene TRBV27, with TRBD1 as a possible D gene (6 bases). V dropped 5 bases and J dropped 5 bases, with 12 bases sitting between them. The CDR3 runs 14 residues. In germline, CDR1 is MNHEY, CDR2 SMNVEV (reference sequence). CDR3 in amino acids: CASSPDRRTGELFF. The CDR3 bases are TGTGCCAGCAGTCCTGACAGGAGGACCGGGGAGCTGTTTTTT.

This clonotype occurred many times. The J gene is TRBJ1-4, the V gene TRBV20-1; D is uncertain. The V gene lost 0 bases and the J gene lost 4 bases, with 18 bases spanning the gap. Germline-derived CDR1 and CDR2 are DFQATT and SNEGSKA (reference sequence). This CDR3 is 17 amino acids long. The chain's CDR3 is CSARDTFLAGGNEKLFF. The CDR3 DNA follows: TGCAGTGCTAGAGACACCTTCTTGGCAGGCGGTAATGAAAAACTGTTTTTT.

This clonotype was seen many times. J is TRBJ1-2 and V is TRBV18, with a tentative D call TRBD1 (6 bases). Trimming removed 5 bases from V and 4 bases from J, with 14 bases in between. Germline assignment: CDR1 KGHSH and CDR2 LQKENI. The CDR3 totals 14 residues. The CDR3 region has the DNA TGTGCCAGCTCATCGCCCCAGGGGATCTATGGCTACACCTTC. Amino acid sequence: CASSSPQGIYGYTF.

This clonotype was detected only a few times. The chain uses TRBV19 and TRBJ2-1; 8 bases align to TRBD2. Germline V gives CDR1 LNHDA, CDR2 SQIVND (reference sequence). V was pared by 5 bases and J by 2 bases, with 5 bases of the junction left unmatched. The CDR3 length is 15 residues. The CDR3 region is CASSPQREPYNEQFF. DNA for the CDR3: TGTGCCAGTAGTCCCCAGCGGGAGCCCTACAATGAGCAGTTCTTC.

This clonotype was observed a handful of times. The chain couples TRBV24-1 to TRBJ2-1; 8 bases are shared with TRBD2. This CDR3 comprises 17 residues. Germline loops: CDR1 KGHDR, CDR2 SFDVKD. With V trimmed by 3 bases and J by 7 bases, 13 bases remained unmatched. The DNA of the CDR3 is TGTGCCACCAGTGATGGGCTACGGGGGGGCGCGGGTAATGAGCAGTTCTTC. It is translated as CATSDGLRGGAGNEQFF.

This clonotype has ten or more counts. The V and J genes are TRBV20-1 and TRBJ2-7; D might be TRBD2 (6 bases). V was pared by 7 bases and J by 4 bases, with 17 bases between. The germline gives CDR1 DFQATT, CDR2 SNEGSKA (reference sequence). The CDR3 runs 13 residues. The CDR3 sequence: CSVHQSGQYEQYF. The DNA for the CDR3 is TGCAGTGTCCACCAAAGCGGGCAGTACGAGCAGTACTTC.

There are a few counts of this clonotype. The chain employs TRBV27 and TRBJ1-2; no clear D gene. The V end was cut by 3 bases, the J end by 4 bases, with 15 bases between. The CDR3 sequence is 15 residues long. CDR1 and CDR2 from the germline V gene are MNHEY and SMNVEV (reference sequence). The CDR3 loop reads CASSFGSVPGYGYTF. CDR3 sequence (DNA): TGTGCCAGCAGTTTTGGGTCCGTCCCCGGCTATGGCTACACCTTC.

At least ten counts were recorded for this clonotype. The genes are TRBV7-6 and TRBJ2-7; D is uncertain. Germline V gives CDR1 SGHVS, CDR2 FNYEAQ. The CDR3 contains 15 residues. Trimming removed 0 bases at V and 7 bases at J, with 16 bases between. In DNA, the CDR3 is TGTGCCAGCAGCTTAGCGGTCGCGAAGATGGGGGAGCAGTACTTC. It yields the protein CASSLAVAKMGEQYF. Looking up the rest from reference TRBV7-6 and TRBJ2-7 gives the full variable domain: GAGVSQSPRYKVTKRGQDVALRCDPISGHVSLYWYRQALGQGPEFLTYFNYEAQQDKSGLPNDRFSAERPEGSISTLTIQRTEQRDSAMYRCASSLAVAKMGEQYFGPGTRLTVT.

This clonotype was recorded many times. At one end the junction does not follow the germline gene, possibly because of a read error. The chain is built from TRBV27 and TRBJ2-1; 10 bases are shared with TRBD2. CDR3 size: 15 residues. Germline V gene sequence: CDR1 MNHEY, CDR2 SMNVEV (reference sequence). The chain's CDR3 is CASSLGTSGNNEQFF. The CDR3, as DNA: TGCGCCAGCAGCTTGGGTACTAGCGGGAACAATGAGCAGTTCTTC.

The genes are TRBV30 and TRBJ2-1; TRBD2 agrees at 7 bases. The V segment lost 4 bases and the J segment 0 bases; nucleotides outside the gene matches: 6. The length of the CDR3 is 15 residues. CDR1 and CDR2 from the germline V gene are GTSNPN and SVGIG (reference sequence). In nucleotides, the CDR3 is TGTGCCTGGAACGGGGGGATAAGCTCCTACAATGAGCAGTTCTTC. Translating gives CAWNGGISSYNEQFF.

This clonotype was counted between two and nine times. The gene calls are TRBV4-2 and TRBJ2-2, with a possible D match to TRBD2 (5 bases). Germline lookup yields CDR1 LGHNA and CDR2 YNFKEQ. The CDR3 is 15 amino acids. The V and J ends lost 1 base and 3 bases respectively, with 9 bases between them. This CDR3 is CASSQVAGDTGELFF. The CDR3 DNA follows: TGTGCCAGCAGCCAAGTAGCCGGGGACACCGGGGAGCTGTTTTTT.

In this sample, this clonotype turned up many times. This chain joins TRBV3-1 and TRBJ2-1; possible D gene TRBD1, 6 bases. The CDR3 extends over 15 amino acids. V lost 3 bases and J 15 bases, leaving 24 bases between the germline ends. Germline assignment: CDR1 LGHDT and CDR2 YNNKEL (reference sequence). CDR3 loop: CASSQRVGALHRWFF. For the CDR3, the DNA is TGTGCCAGCAGCCAGAGAGTGGGGGCCCTACATCGTTGGTTCTTC.

At least ten counts were recorded for this clonotype. V gene TRBV29-1 combines with J gene TRBJ1-2; D is uncertain. Germline assignment: CDR1 SQVTM and CDR2 ANQGSEA. The CDR3 length is 12 residues. The ends were cut back, 4 bases at V and 4 bases at J, with 10 bases in the middle. This CDR3 reads CSVVRLTYGYTF. CDR3 nucleotides: TGCAGCGTTGTGCGGCTTACCTATGGCTACACCTTC.

The CDR3 DNA reads as TGTGCCAGCAGGCCGTACTACTCGGAGACCCAGTACTTC. It yields the protein CASRPYYSETQYF. The genes are TRBV7-9 and TRBJ2-5; D unclear. In germline, CDR1 is SEHNR, CDR2 FQNEAQ (reference sequence). CDR3 length equals 13 residues. Deletions cut 6 bases from V and 5 bases from J, with 13 bases between.

This clonotype has a handful of counts. V gene TRBV9 combines with J gene TRBJ2-7; no definite D call. The CDR3 contains 14 residues. The germline gives CDR1 SGDLS, CDR2 YYNGEE. V gave up 3 bases and J gave up 6 bases, with 16 bases separating them. The CDR3 reads CASSERQGLGEQYF. The DNA for the CDR3 is TGTGCCAGCAGCGAGCGACAAGGCTTAGGCGAGCAGTACTTC.

This clonotype has a handful of counts. J is TRBJ1-2 and V is TRBV9, with 7 bases lining up with TRBD1. V lost 0 bases to trimming and J lost 7 bases; unmatched junction nucleotides: 9. Germline CDR1 and CDR2: SGDLS and YYNGEE. This CDR3 is 15 amino acids long. The chain's CDR3 is CASSVVEGAQGGYTF. CDR3 DNA sequence: TGTGCCAGCAGCGTAGTTGAGGGGGCCCAGGGTGGCTACACCTTC.